This T cell receptor beta chain derives from a study of post-analysis software for immune sequencing data. Overall study context: Recorded subtypes: relapsing-remitting, secondary progressive, progressive-relapsing; some patients unannotated. Findings and limits, study-wide: Patients carried roughly 5 TRBV segments more frequently than controls did, and TRBV5-6, TRBV5-1 and TRBV20-1 were among them. Controls had significantly higher normalized Chao1 diversity than multiple sclerosis patients.

The CDR3 consists of 16 residues. The germline gives CDR1 DFQATT, CDR2 SNEGSKA (reference sequence). Trimming removed 5 bases at V and 2 bases at J, with 22 bases between. As for this clonotype: Antigen specificity is unknown.

Incorporated into the TCR beta cDNA libraries were unique molecular identifiers, which served to reduce PCR and sequencing biases. When about 0.9 to 10 million T cells were used, they gave roughly 490,000 cDNA molecules. In TCRdb, the PCR reads were re-called with MiXCR into one record per CDR3 protein. The sample lists roughly 870,000 distinct CDR3 sequences, about 50% seen once, with approximately 4.2% in the top ten. The chain recombines TRBV20-1 with TRBJ2-7; D might be TRBD1 (5 bases). This clonotype originated in a girl aged 5 to 17 with multiple sclerosis. The sequencing sample was made of blood. CDR3 amino acids: CSAPNSQQGVAYEQYF. The CDR3 DNA follows: TGCAGTGCTCCAAATTCCCAGCAGGGTGTCGCCTACGAGCAGTACTTC.